Given below is one TCR beta chain in context. Germline assignment: CDR1 LNHDA and CDR2 SQIVND (reference sequence). The J segment lost 1 base and the V segment lost 7 bases, leaving 8 bases of the junction unmatched. This CDR3 has 15 residues. The entry originates in a study of blood T cell repertoires in COVID-19. Overall study context: The origin of the acute and convalescent COVID-19 samples was the United States, Italy and Spain. The cDNA or gDNA used as material had been derived from T cells, B-cell-depleted T cells, or PBMCs.

Original handling: Reference gene primers were amplified, and this amplification served to estimate nucleated cell counts. Assay used: immunoSEQ multiplex PCR; TCRdb lists only in-frame clones, some missing. V, J and clone size reflect that table, while D and trimming were determined from the DNA. The sample carries about 150,000 clones, 70% to 80% recorded once. During active infection, Seattle patients enrolled and were then monitored through disease. Specimen: peripheral blood. This clonotype was sampled from a woman in her 70s with COVID-19, enrolled during active disease. The chain carries TRBV19 and TRBJ1-1; 8 nucleotides align to TRBD1. The CDR3, as DNA: TGTGCCAGTATCCAGGGGGCGCGGGGGAACACTGAAGCTTTCTTT. This encodes CASIQGARGNTEAFF.